Presented here are 27 T cell receptor beta chains from one specimen sequenced in a study of blood T cell repertoires in COVID-19. The method was immunoSEQ multiplex PCR; TCRdb's version includes in-frame clones alone and lacks a portion of them. The sample consists of under 40,000 clones, more than 85% of them appearing once. Sequenced material: peripheral blood. The receptors shown here come from a man between 60 and 75 years old with active or convalescent COVID-19.

The rearrangement links TRBV28 to TRBJ1-2; 8 bases line up with TRBD1. CDR3 length: 12 amino acids. The germline V gene has CDR1 MDHEN and CDR2 SYDVKM. V was clipped by 6 bases and J by 5 bases; unmatched bases: 2. The CDR3, as DNA: TGTGCCAGCAGGACAGGGGATTATGGCTACACCTTC. Translating gives CASRTGDYGYTF.

J is TRBJ1-1 and V is TRBV28; D is unclear. The CDR3 loop spans 13 amino acids. The germline gives CDR1 MDHEN, CDR2 SYDVKM. Trimming removed 3 bases from V and 6 bases from J, with 11 bases in between. CDR3 protein: CASSLPRGAEAFF. The DNA for the CDR3 is TGTGCCAGCAGTTTGCCTCGAGGAGCTGAAGCTTTCTTT.

This clone appeared a single time. The chain joins TRBV28 to TRBJ1-2; D is uncertain. V lost 3 bases to trimming and J lost 2 bases, with 10 bases between them. The CDR3 extends over 14 amino acids. CDR1 is MDHEN and CDR2 is SYDVKM in the germline V gene. The chain's CDR3 is CASSFPGENYGYTF. CDR3 coding DNA: TGTGCCAGCAGTTTCCCGGGAGAGAACTATGGCTACACCTTC.

This clone has a single count. The gene calls are TRBV10-1 and TRBJ1-6, with no clear D. Looked up from germline, CDR1 is WNHNN and CDR2 is SYGVQD (reference sequence). CDR3 length equals 17 residues. V was shortened by 3 bases and J by 0 bases, with 12 bases between the two germline ends. The CDR3 loop reads CASSEYTQSSYNSPLHF. CDR3 nucleotide sequence: TGCGCCAGCAGTGAATATACACAGAGCTCCTATAATTCACCCCTCCACTTT.

This rearrangement joins TRBV19 to TRBJ1-2, with TRBD1 matching over 7 bases. This CDR3 comprises 14 residues. Trimming at V came to 6 bases and at J to 0 bases, leaving 4 bases not matched to a gene. The germline V gene has CDR1 LNHDA and CDR2 SQIVND (reference sequence). The CDR3 DNA reads TGTGCCAGTAGCTCCGGGACAGCTAACTATGGCTACACCTTC. Amino acid sequence: CASSSGTANYGYTF.

The chain joins TRBV19 to TRBJ1-3; TRBD1 might be the D (5 bases). Trimming removed 6 bases from V and 4 bases from J, with 19 bases in between. The CDR3 is 16 amino acids. CDR1 and CDR2 (germline): LNHDA, SQIVND (reference sequence). DNA for the CDR3: TGTGCCAGTAGACGCCCGGACATCTTGGGAGGAAACACCATATATTTT. Protein sequence: CASRRPDILGGNTIYF.

The chain joins TRBV5-1 to TRBJ1-5; D perhaps matches TRBD1 (6 bases). V was trimmed by 0 bases and J by 1 base, leaving 8 bases between them. The CDR3 is 15 amino acids. CDR1 is SGHRS, CDR2 YFSETQ, per germline. The CDR3 loop reads CASSLAGGSNQPQHF. In DNA form, the CDR3 reads TGCGCCAGCAGCTTGGCGGGGGGCAGCAATCAGCCCCAGCATTTT.

V is TRBV5-8 and J is TRBJ1-3; D remains unclear. This CDR3 spans 16 amino acids. The V and J ends lost 0 bases and 0 bases respectively, with 10 bases between them. CDR1 is SGHTS and CDR2 is YDEGEE in the germline V gene. The CDR3 sequence: CASSLGPPSSGNTIYF. The CDR3 DNA reads TGTGCCAGCAGCTTGGGTCCCCCGAGCTCTGGAAACACCATATATTTT.

Judged by abundance, this clone is hyperexpanded. The rearrangement joins TRBV21-1 to TRBJ2-3; TRBD2, the table's D call, lacks a check against the DNA. TRBV21-1 is given as a pseudogene. CDR3 length: 16 amino acids. The CDR3: CASTSRLGGKEDTQYF. The CDR3 DNA is TGTGCCAGCACCTCGAGACTGGGCGGGAAGGAAGATACGCAGTATTTT.

The chain recombines TRBV7-9 with TRBJ2-5; 7 positions agree with TRBD1. From germline, CDR1 is SEHNR and CDR2 FQNEAQ (reference sequence). The J segment lost 11 bases and the V segment lost 1 base, leaving 7 bases of the junction unmatched. The CDR3 has 13 residues. Written as DNA, the CDR3 is TGTGCCAGCAGCTTAGTTCACAGGGGCCATCAGTACTTC. This translates into CASSLVHRGHQYF.

The chain joins TRBV27 to TRBJ2-1, with 13 bases fitting TRBD2. Germline V gene sequence: CDR1 MNHEY, CDR2 SMNVEV (reference sequence). The CDR3 runs 17 residues. The trim removed 5 bases at V and 5 bases at J, leaving 9 bases unmatched. In nucleotides, the CDR3 is TGTGCCAGCAGTCCGAGACTAGCGGGAGGCCGGAACAATGAGCAGTTCTTC. It translates to CASSPRLAGGRNNEQFF.

The CDR3 DNA is TGTGCCAGCAGCTTAGTCAATCAAAACACCGGGGAGCTGTTTTTT. This sequence encodes CASSLVNQNTGELFF. This chain joins TRBV7-2 and TRBJ2-2; unclear D gene. Trimming removed 1 base from V and 2 bases from J, with 8 bases in between. CDR3 length: 15 residues. Germline V lookup: CDR1 SGHTA, CDR2 FQGNSA. The whole variable domain, filled in from reference TRBV7-2 and TRBJ2-2, reads GAGVSQSPSNKVTEKGKDVELRCDPISGHTALYWYRQSLGQGLEFLIYFQGNSAPDKSGLPSDRFSAERTGGSVSTLTIQRTQQEDSAVYLCASSLVNQNTGELFFGEGSRLTVL.

V usage is TRBV27 and J usage is TRBJ1-2; D not resolved. Germline-derived CDR1 and CDR2 are MNHEY and SMNVEV (reference sequence). Trimming stripped 4 bases from V and 6 bases from J, with 18 bases between. This CDR3 has 15 residues. Here the CDR3 reads CASSSSGTWMDGYTF. CDR3 nucleotides: TGTGCCAGCAGTTCGTCGGGAACCTGGATGGATGGCTACACCTTC.

V usage is TRBV18 and J usage is TRBJ1-4; 9 bases map to TRBD1. CDR1 is KGHSH and CDR2 is LQKENI in the germline V gene. The CDR3 length is 15 residues. With V trimmed by 4 bases and J by 8 bases, 8 bases remained unmatched. CDR3 DNA sequence: TGTGCCAGCTCACTGTCCCGGGACAGGGAAGAAAAACTGTTTTTT. It specifies CASSLSRDREEKLFF.

V is TRBV7-3 and J is TRBJ1-2; D might be TRBD1 (6 bases). Germline CDR1 reads SGHTA; CDR2 reads FQGTGA. The CDR3 has 15 amino acids. Trimming shortened V by 0 bases and J by 2 bases, and 10 bases separated the two germline ends. CDR3 bases: TGTGCCAGCAGCTTAACGGGGGCAGGGAACTATGGCTACACCTTC. It is translated as CASSLTGAGNYGYTF.

This clone appeared once. The rearrangement links TRBV9 to TRBJ2-1; TRBD1 agrees at 7 bases. V lost 4 bases and J lost 5; bases outside the gene matches: 12. CDR1 is SGDLS, CDR2 YYNGEE, per germline. CDR3 length equals 16 residues. The CDR3 sequence: CASSIRDSGLHNEQFF. The CDR3 nucleotides read TGTGCCAGCAGCATTCGGGACAGCGGACTTCACAATGAGCAGTTCTTC.

This clone came up a few times. The V and J genes are TRBV11-2 and TRBJ2-1; 9 bases are a match to TRBD1. The CDR3 extends over 16 amino acids. Germline-derived CDR1 and CDR2 are SGHAT and FQNNGV. V lost 0 bases, J lost 6 bases, and 6 bases stayed unmatched. The CDR3 loop reads CASSLDLGTGSNEQFF. CDR3 bases: TGTGCCAGCAGCTTAGATTTGGGGACAGGGTCCAATGAGCAGTTCTTC.

The rearrangement uses TRBV6-4 and TRBJ1-6; TRBD1 aligns across 9 bases. The V and J ends lost 3 bases and 6 bases, in that order; junction bases with no gene match: 3. This CDR3 has 15 amino acids. Germline V gene lookup returns CDR1 MRHNA and CDR2 SNTAGT. In DNA form, the CDR3 reads TGTGCCAGCAGTGAAAGGACAGGGGTTAATTCACCCCTCCACTTT. This sequence encodes CASSERTGVNSPLHF.

The chain carries TRBV27 and TRBJ1-2; D is undetermined. Germline V gene lookup returns CDR1 MNHEY and CDR2 SMNVEV (reference sequence). With 3 bases removed from V and 2 bases from J, the gap between germline ends came to 7 bases. The CDR3 sequence is 13 residues long. CDR3 in amino acids: CASSFGRNYGYTF. As DNA, the CDR3 is TGTGCCAGCAGTTTTGGCAGGAACTATGGCTACACCTTC.

This chain links TRBV4-3 with TRBJ2-3; D might be TRBD2 (5 bases). The ends were cut back, 0 bases at V and 0 bases at J, with 7 bases in the middle. This CDR3 is built from 15 residues. CDR1 LGHNA and CDR2 YSLEER come from the germline V gene. The CDR3 region is CASSQDRTSTDTQYF. The DNA for the CDR3 is TGCGCCAGCAGCCAAGACCGGACTAGCACAGATACGCAGTATTTT.

The chain joins TRBV9 to TRBJ1-1, with D possibly being TRBD1 (6 bases). V lost 0 bases, J lost 4 bases, and 19 bases lay in between. CDR1 is SGDLS, CDR2 YYNGEE, per germline. This CDR3 spans 17 amino acids. The CDR3 region is CASSVGVRGPGGTEAFF. CDR3 nucleotides: TGTGCCAGCAGCGTAGGCGTCAGGGGTCCCGGAGGCACTGAAGCTTTCTTT.

This clone has just one count. V gene TRBV6-5 combines with J gene TRBJ1-6; the D gene is possibly TRBD1 (5 bases). The V and J ends lost 4 bases and 9 bases respectively, with 19 bases between them. Germline V gene sequence: CDR1 MNHEY, CDR2 SVGAGI. The CDR3 has 16 amino acids. The CDR3 here is CASSSLGAGQTSPLHF. The CDR3 DNA sequence: TGTGCCAGCAGTTCTCTTGGGGCCGGGCAGACTTCACCCCTCCACTTT.

In DNA, the CDR3 is TGCAGTGCTAGTCGGAGCGGTTCCTACGAGCAGTACTTC. It is translated as CSASRSGSYEQYF. The genes are TRBV20-1 and TRBJ2-7, with D tentatively TRBD2 (5 bases). The germline V gene encodes CDR1 DFQATT and CDR2 SNEGSKA (reference sequence). The V end lost 3 bases, the J end lost 1 base, and 10 bases lay between the germline ends. The CDR3 spans 13 residues.

The V call is TRBV7-9, the J call TRBJ1-2, with D possibly matching TRBD1 (5 bases). The germline CDR1 and CDR2 sequences are SEHNR and FQNEAQ (reference sequence). The CDR3 contains 15 residues. Trimming took off 5 bases at V and 6 bases at J, with 19 bases between the two ends. This CDR3 reads CASSPDSLLVNGYTF. Here the CDR3 DNA reads TGTGCCAGCAGCCCAGACAGTTTACTCGTCAATGGCTACACCTTC.

This clone has a handful of counts. This sequence joins TRBV27 and TRBJ2-1; D is possibly TRBD2 (6 bases). Germline V CDR1 and CDR2: MNHEY, SMNVEV (reference sequence). Trimming left V 7 bases short and J 0 bases short, with 10 bases between. The CDR3 has 14 amino acids. The CDR3 protein is CASKRGSSYNEQFF. Written as DNA, the CDR3 is TGTGCCAGCAAACGGGGGAGCTCCTACAATGAGCAGTTCTTC.

This clone was seen a single time. This chain connects TRBV19 to TRBJ1-4; D remains ambiguous. Trimming pared 5 bases from V and 3 bases from J, leaving 16 bases between. Germline V CDR1 and CDR2: LNHDA, SQIVND (reference sequence). The CDR3 contains 16 residues. The CDR3 reads CASSGAPITPNEKLFF. CDR3 in DNA: TGTGCCAGTAGTGGTGCACCGATTACACCTAATGAAAAACTGTTTTTT.

V and J are TRBV7-2 and TRBJ2-7; 11 bases agree with TRBD2. The junction had 10 bases not matched to a gene; V was cut back by 1 base and J by 2 bases. Looked up from germline, CDR1 is SGHTA and CDR2 is FQGNSA. This CDR3 spans 18 amino acids. CDR3 loop: CASSLGPRSGRGAYEQYF. CDR3 nucleotides: TGTGCCAGCAGCTTAGGCCCCCGTAGCGGGAGGGGCGCCTACGAGCAGTACTTC.